This is a list of T cell receptor beta chains from one sample in a study of T cell repertoires in cytomegalovirus infection. Their specific antigens are unknown. Via MiXCR, TCRdb re-called the reads, giving one row per CDR3 protein. Of under 300,000 distinct CDR3 sequences listed, roughly 21% were seen once; the top ten hold roughly a fifth. The source was cultured PBMCs, collected from culture after CMV antigen stimulation. These receptors were collected from a human donor in good health (CMV status not recorded). Some clones in this sample may be carry-over from other donors' samples. Both conserved end residues are part of each CDR3. The D gene is left open where the match is weak.

TRBJ1-5,-,TRBV7-2,14,CASSTGTLGQPQHF
TRBJ2-5,-,TRBV6-2/TRBV6-3,14,CASSGSGGVETQYF
TRBJ1-5,-,TRBV10-3,13,CATGDGPNQPQHF
TRBJ2-3,TRBD2,TRBV10-3,21,CAISGTGTSGRAKTFADTQYF
TRBJ2-1,-,TRBV27,15,CASGFLGAQYNEQFF
TRBJ2-5,TRBD1,TRBV5-1,16,CASSLRGQGVVETQYF
TRBJ2-5,TRBD2,TRBV11-2,15,CASSTTSGRLETQYF
TRBJ2-5,TRBD2,TRBV7-2,13,CASSRTSGETQYF
TRBJ1-6,-,TRBV5-6,15,CASSYTRGGNSPLHF
TRBJ1-2,TRBD1,TRBV20-1,15,CSARDRARGFYGYTF
TRBJ2-7,TRBD1,TRBV6-2/TRBV6-3,13,CASKSGQGYEQYF
TRBJ2-1,-,TRBV6-5,15,CASSYSFSRWDEQFF
TRBJ2-5,-,TRBV29-1,12,CSVRQSQETQYF
TRBJ2-7,TRBD2,TRBV6-2/TRBV6-3,14,CASRTSGNPYEQYF
TRBJ2-3,-,TRBV27,15,CASSLKGWAADTQYF
TRBJ2-5,-,TRBV4-3,14,CASSQDTGRETQYF
TRBJ1-1,TRBD1,TRBV5-6,15,CASSLVTGWGTEAFF
TRBJ2-3,-,TRBV7-8,16,CASSSGGLVTLDTQYF
TRBJ2-6,-,TRBV2,16,CASSEGLRSGANVLTF
TRBJ1-2,-,TRBV7-6,12,CASSSGGNGYTF
TRBJ1-6,TRBD1,TRBV10-3,14,CATTGDGLGSPLHF
TRBJ2-6,-,TRBV7-2,15,CASSPQSAGANVLTF
TRBJ2-2,TRBD1,TRBV12-3/TRBV12-4,17,CASSFRGQGFYAGELFF
TRBJ2-3,-,TRBV7-2,17,CASSLGGGLASTDTQYF
TRBJ2-1,TRBD2,TRBV27,14,CASRPQGGGNEQFF
TRBJ2-1,-,TRBV7-3,15,CASSLSDGTYNEQFF
TRBJ2-1,TRBD2,TRBV7-2,16,CASSQGLAGGQNEQFF
TRBJ2-5,TRBD1,TRBV10-3,13,CAISRQGAETQYF
TRBJ1-2,TRBD1,TRBV12-3/TRBV12-4,15,CASSLKGGGPWGYTF
TRBJ1-2,-,TRBV28,13,CASSLGRFDGYTF
TRBJ2-7,TRBD1,TRBV4-1,14,CASNPGTGSWEQYF
TRBJ2-3,-,TRBV6-2/TRBV6-3,13,CAIGSSGTDTQYF
TRBJ2-7,TRBD1,TRBV7-2,14,CASSPDRTGGEQYF
TRBJ1-4,-,TRBV12-3/TRBV12-4,15,CASSFDGARSEKLFF
TRBJ1-5,-,TRBV12-3/TRBV12-4,15,CASGKREYSNQPQHF
TRBJ1-1,TRBD1,TRBV7-9,16,CASSLYRGLGYTEAFF
TRBJ2-1,-,TRBV5-6,13,CASSLAPATEQFF
TRBJ1-1,TRBD1,TRBV4-1,15,CASSQRDRGPTEAFF
TRBJ1-1,TRBD1,TRBV19,15,CASTKNLDPQGEAFF
TRBJ2-1,-,TRBV7-2,15,CASSLAGLQDNEQFF
TRBJ1-3,-,TRBV11-2,15,CASSPSDGAGGTIYF
TRBJ2-5,-,TRBV12-5,15,CASGFDSLGTETQYF
TRBJ2-3,-,TRBV19,14,CASSIDSFTDTQYF
TRBJ1-1,-,TRBV12-3/TRBV12-4,13,CASSPRMNTEAFF
TRBJ2-7,-,TRBV4-1,15,CASSQPPAGTYEQYF
TRBJ1-5,-,TRBV7-2,15,CASSLYRDRNQPQHF
TRBJ1-1,TRBD1,TRBV5-6,15,CASSLGWDRNTEAFF
TRBJ2-2,-,TRBV10-2,13,CASRGHVAGELFF
TRBJ1-1,-,TRBV5-6,16,CASSFDRRSSPTEAFF
TRBJ2-1,-,TRBV11-2,14,CASSLGQTTLEQFF
TRBJ2-3,TRBD2,TRBV7-2,15,CASSPFGRERDTQYF
TRBJ1-2,TRBD1,TRBV20-1,16,CSARLPGGQGSYGYTF
TRBJ2-7,TRBD2,TRBV20-1,15,CSARGTSGSIYEQYF